The 30 T cell receptor beta chains below all came from one sample that was sequenced in a study of control samples from healthy donors and cancer patients. The method was immunoSEQ multiplex PCR; TCRdb's version includes in-frame clones alone and lacks a portion of them. The sample records some 140,000 clones, roughly 89% being singletons. What was sequenced was blood. Source of these receptors: a man aged 30 to 45 in good health.

The CDR3 loop reads CAISEGQGGNGYTF. Written as DNA, the CDR3 is TGTGCCATCAGTGAGGGACAGGGAGGGAATGGCTACACCTTC. The V call is TRBV10-3, the J call TRBJ1-2; 8 bases align to TRBD1. CDR1 and CDR2 from the germline V gene are ENHRY and SYGVKD. The CDR3 contains 14 residues. The trim removed 2 bases at V and 6 bases at J, leaving 5 bases unmatched.

The genes are TRBV6-5 and TRBJ2-7, with 11 bases matching TRBD2. CDR3 length equals 15 residues. Germline lookup yields CDR1 MNHEY and CDR2 SVGAGI. V dropped 5 bases and J dropped 4; count of bases not matched to a gene: 7. CDR3 coding DNA: TGTGCCAGCAGTACCGGACTAGCGGGCCGTTACGAGCAGTACTTC. It is translated as CASSTGLAGRYEQYF.

This chain connects TRBV1 to TRBJ2-1; TRBD2 is taken as the D call from the table, unchecked against the DNA. TRBV1 is annotated as a pseudogene. The CDR3 covers 16 residues. The CDR3 nucleotides read TGCACCAGCAGCCAAGGAGAAGCGGACGGACTTGGGGAGCAGTTCTTC. Its translation is CTSSQGEADGLGEQFF.

In this sample, this clone turned up a few times. The gene calls are TRBV2 and TRBJ1-4, with a possible D match to TRBD1 (6 bases). The ends were cut back, 6 bases at V and 1 base at J, with 15 bases in the middle. Germline V lookup: CDR1 SNHLY, CDR2 FYNNEI. The CDR3 consists of 16 residues. The CDR3 here is CASRRSGTITNEKLFF. In DNA, the CDR3 is TGTGCCAGCAGGCGATCCGGGACAATAACTAATGAAAAACTGTTTTTT.

This chain joins TRBV7-9 and TRBJ2-5; D possibly uses TRBD1 or TRBD2 (5 bases each). V was cut by 2 bases and J by 5 bases, with 12 bases left in between. In germline, CDR1 is SEHNR, CDR2 FQNEAQ (reference sequence). This CDR3 comprises 14 residues. The CDR3 bases are TGTGCCAGCAGCTTATCCGGGACCGGGGAGACCCAGTACTTC. It is translated as CASSLSGTGETQYF.

The J gene is TRBJ2-1, the V gene TRBV29-1; D ambiguous. CDR3 size: 13 residues. Germline CDR1 is SQVTM and CDR2 is ANQGSEA. V lost 5 bases to trimming and J lost 2 bases, with 10 bases between them. The CDR3, as DNA: TGCAGCGTTATCGGCGGTGCCTACAATGAGCAGTTCTTC. This translates into CSVIGGAYNEQFF.

The sample holds one count of this clone. V is TRBV2 and J is TRBJ1-3, with a tentative D call TRBD1 (5 bases). Deletions cut 5 bases from V and 9 bases from J, with 17 bases between. The CDR3 length is 14 residues. The V gene's germline CDR1 is SNHLY and CDR2 FYNNEI. The CDR3 is CASSTTVSQRTIYF. As DNA, the CDR3 is TGTGCCAGCAGTACGACAGTTTCCCAGCGCACCATATATTTT.

The chain has TRBV18 and TRBJ1-4, with D uncertain. V lost 4 bases and J lost 0, with 12 bases in between. Germline CDR1 and CDR2: KGHSH and LQKENI. This CDR3 has 16 residues. For the CDR3, the DNA is TGTGCCAGCTCACGATTTTCGGGAGCAACTAATGAAAAACTGTTTTTT. Translating it yields CASSRFSGATNEKLFF.

The V and J genes are TRBV6-1 and TRBJ2-1, with TRBD2 matching 13 bases. Germline CDR1 and CDR2: MNHNS and SASEGT. This CDR3 comprises 17 residues. V shed 3 bases, J shed 4 bases, and the junction held 6 bases outside the gene matches. The CDR3 coding sequence is TGTGCCAGCAGTGAGGGACTAGCGGGATTCGAGTACAATGAGCAGTTCTTC. Its translation: CASSEGLAGFEYNEQFF.

The genes are TRBV19 and TRBJ1-6; 9 bases align to TRBD1. V dropped 6 bases and J dropped 10; count of bases not matched to a gene: 10. Germline V gene lookup returns CDR1 LNHDA and CDR2 SQIVND (reference sequence). This CDR3 is 15 amino acids long. The CDR3 DNA reads TGTGCCAGTAGCACACAGGGGGCTTCTAACTCACCCCTCCACTTT. It is translated as CASSTQGASNSPLHF. The full variable domain, its missing parts supplied by reference TRBV19 and TRBJ1-6, is DGGITQSPKYLFRKEGQNVTLSCEQNLNHDAMYWYRQDPGQGLRLIYYSQIVNDFQKGDIAEGYSVSREKKESFPLTVTSAQKNPTAFYLCASSTQGASNSPLHFGNGTRLTVT.

J is TRBJ1-5 and V is TRBV3-1 (or the pseudogene TRBV3-2); no reliable D call. The germline V gene encodes CDR1 LGHDT and CDR2 YNNKEL (reference sequence). This CDR3 has 14 residues. V lost 4 bases and J lost 0, with 7 bases in between. CDR3 nucleotides: TGTGCCAGCAGCCTAGTATATAGCAATCAGCCCCAGCATTTT. Encoded protein: CASSLVYSNQPQHF.

This clone was detected once. This chain uses TRBV28 with TRBJ1-5, with unresolved D. This CDR3 contains 12 residues. Germline V lookup: CDR1 MDHEN, CDR2 SYDVKM. The germline V and J ends were trimmed by 5 bases and 10 bases, with 12 bases remaining between them. CDR3 nucleotides: TGTGCCAGCAGTCCGTACCTGTTCCCCCAGCATTTT. It is translated as CASSPYLFPQHF.

The V gene is TRBV12-3 or TRBV12-4, the J gene TRBJ2-3, with D maybe TRBD1 (7 bases). This CDR3 is 13 amino acids long. Trimming took 5 bases from V and 9 from J, leaving 15 bases between them. This chain's CDR3 is CASSQGEVGTQYF. CDR3 DNA: TGTGCCAGCAGTCAGGGGGAGGTGGGAACGCAGTATTTT.

This clone was seen a single time. The chain is built from TRBV28 and TRBJ2-5; no clear D. The CDR3 runs to 15 residues. The V end was cut by 3 bases, the J end by 5 bases, with 16 bases between. Germline V gives CDR1 MDHEN, CDR2 SYDVKM. As DNA, the CDR3 is TGTGCCAGCAGTTTCCTTGGGTTCACTGGCGAGACCCAGTACTTC. Translating gives CASSFLGFTGETQYF. Variable domain in full (rest from reference TRBV28 and TRBJ2-5): DVKVTQSSRYLVKRTGEKVFLECVQDMDHENMFWYRQDPGLGLRLIYFSYDVKMKEKGDIPEGYSVSREKKERFSLILESASTNQTSMYLCASSFLGFTGETQYFGPGTRLLVL.

This sequence joins TRBV7-8 and TRBJ2-7, with no clear D. Germline V gene data show CDR1 as SGHVS and CDR2 as FQNEAQ. V dropped 1 base and J dropped 3 bases, with 4 bases sitting between them. The CDR3 consists of 12 residues. The CDR3 sequence is CASSLEHYEQYF. The CDR3 DNA follows: TGTGCCAGCAGCTTAGAACACTACGAGCAGTACTTC.

V gene TRBV21-1 combines with J gene TRBJ2-5; TRBD2, as called in the table, went unchecked against the DNA. TRBV21-1 is a recognized pseudogene. The CDR3 sequence is 16 residues long. The CDR3 DNA is TGTGCCAGCAGCAAAGAGGGTAGCGGGAGATCGGAGACCCAGTACTTC. Translation gives CASSKEGSGRSETQYF.

This clone was observed once. The rearrangement uses TRBV27 and TRBJ2-7; 8 bases line up with TRBD1. The J segment lost 3 bases and the V segment lost 8 bases, leaving 6 bases of the junction unmatched. This CDR3 is built from 13 residues. Germline V gene sequence: CDR1 MNHEY, CDR2 SMNVEV (reference sequence). CDR3 loop: CASGQGYIYEQYF. The CDR3 nucleotides read TGTGCCAGCGGACAGGGCTATATCTACGAGCAGTACTTC.

V is TRBV10-3 and J is TRBJ1-2, with a weak D call TRBD1 (6 bases). Looked up from germline, CDR1 is ENHRY and CDR2 is SYGVKD. The CDR3 consists of 14 residues. The germline V and J ends were trimmed by 6 bases and 4 bases, with 15 bases remaining between them. CDR3 sequence reads: CAIRVTGGSYGYTF. The DNA of the CDR3 is TGTGCCATCAGAGTGACAGGAGGGAGCTATGGCTACACCTTC.

The CDR3, as DNA: TGTGCCAGTAGGCGGGACACATCAAGCCTTAAACTGTTTTTT. This encodes CASRRDTSSLKLFF. This sequence joins TRBV19 and TRBJ1-4; perhaps TRBD1 as D (6 bases). The CDR3 runs 14 residues. V lost 6 bases and J 11 bases, leaving 19 bases between the germline ends. Germline V gene lookup returns CDR1 LNHDA and CDR2 SQIVND (reference sequence).

V and J are TRBV10-3 and TRBJ1-1, with 11 nucleotides matching TRBD1. Germline assignment: CDR1 ENHRY and CDR2 SYGVKD. The junction had 6 bases not matched to a gene; V was cut back by 10 bases and J by 2 bases. This CDR3 has 14 amino acids. CDR3 residues: CATKGTGGNTEAFF. DNA of the CDR3: TGTGCCACTAAAGGGACAGGGGGAAACACTGAAGCTTTCTTT.

This sequence joins TRBV10-2 and TRBJ2-7, with 8 bases lining up with TRBD2. V shed 3 bases and J 4 bases; nucleotides not matched to a gene: 17. This CDR3 is 18 amino acids long. CDR1 and CDR2 from the germline V gene are WSHSY and SAAADI. The DNA of the CDR3 is TGCGCCAGCAGTGACCCTGAACGGCGCGGGGGGACTCTGTACGAGCAGTACTTC. The encoded protein is CASSDPERRGGTLYEQYF.

The rearrangement joins TRBV29-1 to TRBJ2-7, with D maybe TRBD1 (6 bases). From germline, CDR1 is SQVTM and CDR2 ANQGSEA. Trimming took off 4 bases at V and 2 bases at J, with 12 bases between the two ends. The CDR3 runs to 13 residues. The CDR3 DNA reads TGCAGCGTTGTGGCAGGGGTCGCCTACGAGCAGTACTTC. Its protein is CSVVAGVAYEQYF.

The chain joins TRBV5-6 to TRBJ2-5; TRBD1 matches 10 bases. Germline V gene lookup returns CDR1 SGHDT and CDR2 YYEEEE. V was pared by 3 bases and J by 6 bases, with 8 bases of the junction left unmatched. This CDR3 comprises 15 residues. The CDR3 sequence: CASSYDRGQGKTQYF. DNA of the CDR3: TGTGCCAGCAGCTACGACAGGGGGCAGGGGAAGACCCAGTACTTC.

This chain uses TRBV19 with TRBJ1-2, with D possibly matching TRBD1 (6 bases). Trimming shortened V by 8 bases and J by 7 bases, and 17 bases separated the two germline ends. The CDR3 totals 13 residues. Germline V gene lookup returns CDR1 LNHDA and CDR2 SQIVND (reference sequence). CDR3 in amino acids: CASRQAGWGGYTF. DNA for the CDR3: TGTGCCAGTCGACAGGCCGGTTGGGGTGGCTACACCTTC. The entire variable domain, with the rest obtained from reference TRBV19 and TRBJ1-2, is as follows: DGGITQSPKYLFRKEGQNVTLSCEQNLNHDAMYWYRQDPGQGLRLIYYSQIVNDFQKGDIAEGYSVSREKKESFPLTVTSAQKNPTAFYLCASRQAGWGGYTFGSGTRLTVV.

The rearrangement joins TRBV28 to TRBJ1-3, with 8 bases identical to TRBD1. The CDR3 loop spans 10 amino acids. The germline gives CDR1 MDHEN, CDR2 SYDVKM. The CDR3 DNA reads as TGTGGGACAGGGGGAAACACCATATATTTT. This gives the protein CGTGGNTIYF. Full variable domain (remainder filled in from reference TRBV28 and TRBJ1-3): DVKVTQSSRYLVKRTGEKVFLECVQDMDHENMFWYRQDPGLGLRLIYFSYDVKMKEKGDIPEGYSVSREKKERFSLILESASTNQTSMYLCGTGGNTIYFGEGSWLTVV.

This sequence joins TRBV7-2 and TRBJ2-6; D unclear. The V gene lost 1 base and the J gene lost 0 bases, with 4 bases spanning the gap. This CDR3 contains 15 residues. The germline V gene encodes CDR1 SGHTA and CDR2 FQGNSA. CDR3 sequence (DNA): TGTGCCAGCAGCTTAGGTTTCTCTGGGGCCAACGTCCTGACTTTC. As protein: CASSLGFSGANVLTF.

The CDR3 coding sequence is TGTGCCAGCAGCTTAGCCGGTAGCACAGATACGCAGTATTTT. Amino acid sequence: CASSLAGSTDTQYF. The chain employs TRBV7-2 and TRBJ2-3; D is undetermined. CDR1 is SGHTA and CDR2 is FQGNSA in the germline V gene. Trimming took off 0 bases at V and 0 bases at J, with 4 bases between the two ends. There are 14 residues in the CDR3.

This rearrangement joins TRBV5-6 to TRBJ2-1; D might be TRBD1 (6 bases). Germline V gene lookup returns CDR1 SGHDT and CDR2 YYEEEE. Trimming pared 4 bases from V and 10 bases from J, leaving 12 bases between. CDR3 size: 12 residues. The CDR3 reads CASSLQGWEQFF. DNA of the CDR3: TGTGCCAGCAGCCTACAGGGTTGGGAGCAGTTCTTC.

This clone appeared once. The chain recombines TRBV5-5 with TRBJ2-7; D possibly corresponds to TRBD1 (5 bases). This CDR3 spans 15 amino acids. Germline CDR1 SGHKS, CDR2 YYEKEE (reference sequence). V shed 0 bases and J shed 2 bases, with 12 bases lying between them. The CDR3 DNA follows: TGTGCCAGCAGCTTGGGTTCCAGGGCCCCCTACGAGCAGTACTTC. Its protein product is CASSLGSRAPYEQYF. Based on the CDR3 plus reference TRBV5-5 and TRBJ2-7, the full variable domain is DAGVTQSPTHLIKTRGQQVTLRCSPISGHKSVSWYQQVLGQGPQFIFQYYEKEERGRGNFPDRFSARQFPNYSSELNVNALLLGDSALYLCASSLGSRAPYEQYFGPGTRLTVT.

The CDR3 here is CASSFKAGGYYNEQFF. The CDR3 nucleotides read TGTGCCAGCAGCTTCAAAGCGGGAGGCTACTACAATGAGCAGTTCTTC. This rearrangement joins TRBV5-4 to TRBJ2-1; TRBD2 matches at 9 bases. The V gene's germline CDR1 is SGHNT and CDR2 YYREEE (reference sequence). The CDR3 loop spans 16 amino acids. The trim removed 2 bases at V and 3 bases at J, leaving 6 bases unmatched.